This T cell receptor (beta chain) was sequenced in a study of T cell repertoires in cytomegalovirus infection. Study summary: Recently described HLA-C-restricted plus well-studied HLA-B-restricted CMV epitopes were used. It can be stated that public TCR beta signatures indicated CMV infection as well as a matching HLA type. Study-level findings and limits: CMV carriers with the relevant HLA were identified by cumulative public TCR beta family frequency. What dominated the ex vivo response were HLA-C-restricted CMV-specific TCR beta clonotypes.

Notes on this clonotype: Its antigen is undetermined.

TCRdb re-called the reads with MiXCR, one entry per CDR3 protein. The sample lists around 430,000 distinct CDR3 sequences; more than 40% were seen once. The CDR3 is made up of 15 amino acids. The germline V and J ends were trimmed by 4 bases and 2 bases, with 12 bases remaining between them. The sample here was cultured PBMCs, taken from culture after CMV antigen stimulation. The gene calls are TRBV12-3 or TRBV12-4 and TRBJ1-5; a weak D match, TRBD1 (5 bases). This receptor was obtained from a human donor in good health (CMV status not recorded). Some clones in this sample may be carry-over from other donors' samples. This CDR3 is CASSYRGEGNQPQHF. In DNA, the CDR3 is TGTGCCAGCAGTTATCGAGGGGAGGGCAATCAGCCCCAGCATTTT.